Below, 12 T cell receptor beta chains from the same sample are listed, as sequenced in a study of CD8 T cells in ankylosing spondylitis. TCRdb recomputed calls from the 5' RACE reads with MiXCR, one row per CDR3 protein. The sample shows some 90,000 distinct CDR3 sequences, around 25% of them seen only once. The sequencing sample was made of blood, either unsorted or a sorted T cell fraction (not recorded which). These receptors originate from a male donor with ankylosing spondylitis or in good health (not recorded which).

The V and J genes are TRBV7-2 and TRBJ2-5; possibly TRBD1 or TRBD2 for D (6 bases each). Germline V lookup: CDR1 SGHTA, CDR2 FQGNSA. CDR3 length: 14 amino acids. Between the trimmed V and J ends, which lost 5 bases and 2 bases, there was a span of 12 bases. CDR3 DNA sequence: TGTGCCAGCAGCCGTTCGGGGGCTCAAGAGACCCAGTACTTC. Translated, it gives CASSRSGAQETQYF.

V usage is TRBV3-1 and J usage is TRBJ1-6, with 8 bases lining up with TRBD1. V was pared by 5 bases and J by 8 bases, with 14 bases of the junction left unmatched. Germline lookup yields CDR1 LGHDT and CDR2 YNNKEL (reference sequence). This CDR3 spans 17 amino acids. The CDR3 sequence: CASSSRPTGVYDSPLHF. DNA of the CDR3: TGTGCCAGCAGCTCTCGTCCGACAGGGGTTTATGATTCACCCCTCCACTTT.

This clonotype was found many times. The CDR3 sequence: CSATPSGTYEQYF. The CDR3 DNA is TGCAGTGCTACGCCTAGCGGGACCTACGAGCAGTACTTC. The chain is built from TRBV20-1 and TRBJ2-7, with 9 bases that match TRBD2. Germline CDR1 reads DFQATT; CDR2 reads SNEGSKA (reference sequence). The CDR3 consists of 13 residues. Losses at the gene ends were 4 bases for V and 2 bases for J; bases not matched to a gene: 3.

The chain uses TRBV12-3 or TRBV12-4 and TRBJ2-6, with no clear D. Deletions cut 6 bases from V and 1 base from J, with 7 bases between. The CDR3 loop spans 14 amino acids. The CDR3 sequence: CASSPTSGANVLTF. The CDR3 bases are TGTGCCAGCAGCCCTACATCTGGGGCCAACGTCCTGACTTTC.

V and J are TRBV11-1 and TRBJ1-2; D may be TRBD1 (5 bases). The germline CDR1 and CDR2 sequences are SGHAT and FQDESV (reference sequence). This CDR3 spans 18 amino acids. Trimming took off 4 bases at V and 3 bases at J, with 24 bases between the two ends. The CDR3 reads CASSSDYPGPSSHYGYTF. CDR3 nucleotide sequence: TGTGCCAGCAGCTCCGATTACCCGGGGCCAAGCTCCCACTATGGCTACACCTTC.

The V and J genes are TRBV24-1 and TRBJ2-3; D is ambiguous. Trimming left V 3 bases short and J 5 bases short, with 5 bases between. Germline CDR1 reads KGHDR; CDR2 reads SFDVKD. This CDR3 has 12 amino acids. CDR3 DNA sequence: TGTGCCACCAGTGATGTTATAGATACGCAGTATTTT. It codes for CATSDVIDTQYF.

The chain is built from TRBV19 and TRBJ1-5; 9 bases are shared with TRBD1. J was trimmed by 4 bases and V by 7 bases; bases with no gene match: 8. The CDR3 loop spans 15 amino acids. Germline CDR1 and CDR2: LNHDA and SQIVND (reference sequence). This CDR3 reads CASTDPGQGNQPQHF. The CDR3 bases are TGTGCCAGTACTGACCCGGGACAGGGAAATCAGCCCCAGCATTTT.

This clonotype was detected a few times. J is TRBJ2-7 and V is TRBV27; TRBD1 aligns across 8 bases. V was clipped by 10 bases and J by 4 bases; unmatched bases: 9. From germline, CDR1 is MNHEY and CDR2 SMNVEV (reference sequence). The CDR3 length is 13 residues. The CDR3 sequence is CATRQGASYEQYF. In DNA, the CDR3 is TGTGCCACCCGGCAGGGGGCTTCATACGAGCAGTACTTC.

This clonotype was counted a few times. V and J are TRBV20-1 and TRBJ1-5; no reliable D call. The CDR3 is made up of 13 amino acids. Between the trimmed V and J ends, which lost 3 bases and 3 bases, there was a span of 9 bases. Germline CDR1 and CDR2: DFQATT and SNEGSKA (reference sequence). The CDR3 DNA is TGCAGTGCTAGTTCGGGCGTCAATCAGCCCCAGCATTTT. It specifies CSASSGVNQPQHF.

This clonotype was counted only a few times. The CDR3 spells CAISERENQPQHF. CDR3 nucleotide sequence: TGTGCCATCAGTGAAAGGGAGAATCAGCCCCAGCATTTT. The J gene is TRBJ1-5, the V gene TRBV10-3; D is undetermined. This CDR3 is built from 13 residues. Germline CDR1 reads ENHRY; CDR2 reads SYGVKD. V was cut by 3 bases and J by 4 bases, with 7 bases left in between.

This rearrangement joins TRBV20-1 to TRBJ2-3; 9 bases are shared with TRBD2. Germline CDR1 DFQATT, CDR2 SNEGSKA (reference sequence). Germline trimming cut 5 bases from V and 4 bases from J; bases unmatched to any gene: 10. This CDR3 is 15 amino acids long. The CDR3 DNA sequence: TGCAGTGCTGGAAATAGCGGGAGTGGTGCAGATACGCAGTATTTT. It translates to CSAGNSGSGADTQYF.

This chain uses TRBV5-1 with TRBJ1-1, with D unresolved. This CDR3 has 14 amino acids. Between the trimmed V and J ends, which lost 2 bases and 5 bases, there was a span of 13 bases. CDR1 and CDR2 (germline): SGHRS, YFSETQ. CDR3 coding DNA: TGCGCCAGCAGCTTCAGTACCCGGCGGACTGAAGCTTTCTTT. Translating gives CASSFSTRRTEAFF.